Each of the 17 T cell receptor beta chains below was sequenced from the same sample in a study of T cell repertoires in cytomegalovirus infection. A single record per CDR3 protein comes from TCRdb applying MiXCR to the reads. Of about 700,000 distinct CDR3 sequences in the sample, around 31% were seen once. These TCRs are of unknown antigen specificity. The sequences come from cultured PBMCs, collected from culture after CMV antigen stimulation. The receptors were sampled from a human donor in good health (CMV status not recorded). Some clones in this sample may be carry-over from other donors' samples.

This clonotype was counted many times. V usage is TRBV7-6 and J usage is TRBJ2-1; the D is unclear. Germline assignment: CDR1 SGHVS and CDR2 FNYEAQ. CDR3 length: 12 amino acids. The V and J ends lost 5 bases and 6 bases respectively, with 8 bases between them. The CDR3 spells CASSDDGNEQFF. CDR3 sequence (DNA): TGTGCCAGCAGCGACGATGGCAATGAGCAGTTCTTC.

The sample holds one count of this clonotype. V and J are TRBV20-1 and TRBJ2-4; D assignment may be TRBD1 or TRBD2 (5 bases each). The CDR3 spans 16 residues. Trimming pared 7 bases from V and 0 bases from J, leaving 19 bases between. The germline gives CDR1 DFQATT, CDR2 SNEGSKA (reference sequence). CDR3 sequence (DNA): TGCAGTGGCGGGCCGGTGACAGAGTTAGCCAAAAACATTCAGTACTTC. Translating it yields CSGGPVTELAKNIQYF.

The CDR3 coding sequence is TGCGCGGAGAGGGGGAGCACAGATACGCAGTATTTT. Its translation is CAERGSTDTQYF. The chain is built from TRBV5-1 and TRBJ2-3, with TRBD1 as a possible D gene (6 bases). The V gene's germline CDR1 is SGHRS and CDR2 YFSETQ. This CDR3 comprises 12 residues.

V usage is TRBV11-2 and J usage is TRBJ2-1; the D gene is possibly TRBD1 (5 bases). Germline CDR1 reads SGHAT; CDR2 reads FQNNGV. This CDR3 spans 15 amino acids. V lost 5 bases and J lost 3, with 14 bases in between. The CDR3 reads CASSTLKGLYNEQFF. DNA of the CDR3: TGTGCCAGCAGCACCCTGAAGGGGCTCTACAATGAGCAGTTCTTC.

The genes are TRBV7-3 and TRBJ2-1, with D possibly matching TRBD1 (6 bases). This CDR3 spans 16 amino acids. The germline V and J ends were trimmed by 5 bases and 3 bases, with 17 bases remaining between them. Germline V CDR1 and CDR2: SGHTA, FQGTGA. The DNA for the CDR3 is TGTGCCAGCAGCCCGATGGGCAGGGGCGGCTACAATGAGCAGTTCTTC. Protein sequence: CASSPMGRGGYNEQFF.

V is TRBV15 and J is TRBJ2-6; no clear D gene. Germline CDR1 and CDR2: LNHNV and YYDKDF (reference sequence). V lost 8 bases and J 1 base, leaving 6 bases between the germline ends. The CDR3 spans 13 residues. The CDR3 nucleotides read TGTGCCACCGTGGAGTCTGGGGCCAACGTCCTGACTTTC. Translating gives CATVESGANVLTF.

A single count supports this clonotype. The chain uses TRBV28 and TRBJ2-2; D may be TRBD1 (6 bases). Germline loops: CDR1 MDHEN, CDR2 SYDVKM. This CDR3 has 16 amino acids. V was pared by 6 bases and J by 2 bases, with 16 bases between. CDR3 in amino acids: CASRWGRTANTGELFF. In DNA, the CDR3 is TGTGCCAGCAGATGGGGGCGGACAGCCAACACCGGGGAGCTGTTTTTT.

This chain links TRBV20-1 with TRBJ1-3; D possibly corresponds to TRBD1 (5 bases). Germline V gene data show CDR1 as DFQATT and CDR2 as SNEGSKA (reference sequence). V was cut by 6 bases and J by 8 bases, with 20 bases left in between. There are 14 residues in the CDR3. The DNA of the CDR3 is TGCAGTGCCTCCCAGTCAGGGAGGGTGGACACCATATATTTT. It codes for CSASQSGRVDTIYF.

This clonotype was counted between two and nine times. The chain couples TRBV7-2 to TRBJ2-5; 10 nucleotides match TRBD2. Germline assignment: CDR1 SGHTA and CDR2 FQGNSA. This CDR3 is built from 15 residues. Losses at the gene ends were 5 bases for V and 4 bases for J; bases not matched to a gene: 7. The CDR3 loop reads CASSVSGGRAETQYF. Here the CDR3 DNA reads TGTGCCAGCAGCGTTAGCGGGGGGCGGGCAGAGACCCAGTACTTC.

In this sample, this clonotype turned up a few times. The rearrangement links TRBV6-6 to TRBJ2-2, with 9 bases that match TRBD1. Trimming removed 5 bases from V and 6 bases from J; junction bases left unmatched: 7. The CDR3 spans 15 residues. Germline V CDR1 and CDR2: MNHNY, SVGAGI (reference sequence). In DNA, the CDR3 is TGTGCCAGCAGTCTTCGACAGGGGGGGTCCGGGGAGCTGTTTTTT. Translated, it gives CASSLRQGGSGELFF.

This chain links TRBV7-2 with TRBJ2-3; the D is unclear. Germline V lookup: CDR1 SGHTA, CDR2 FQGNSA. This CDR3 spans 15 amino acids. V dropped 4 bases and J dropped 0 bases, with 11 bases sitting between them. In DNA form, the CDR3 reads TGTGCCAGCAGCTCAGACCGAGCTAGCACAGATACGCAGTATTTT. Protein sequence: CASSSDRASTDTQYF.

This clonotype was recorded a few times. The gene calls are TRBV6-1 and TRBJ2-5; the D gene is possibly TRBD1 (6 bases). Looked up from germline, CDR1 is MNHNS and CDR2 is SASEGT. V was clipped by 2 bases and J by 5 bases, with 12 bases between them. This CDR3 contains 14 residues. CDR3 nucleotides: TGTGCCAGCAGTGAAACTTTAGGGGGTGAGACCCAGTACTTC. The encoded protein is CASSETLGGETQYF.

The sample holds many counts of this clonotype. This chain connects TRBV7-2 to TRBJ2-1, with TRBD2 identical over 10 bases. With V trimmed by 5 bases and J by 2 bases, 3 bases remained unmatched. The CDR3 contains 15 residues. Per germline, CDR1 SGHTA and CDR2 FQGNSA. In DNA form, the CDR3 reads TGTGCCAGCAGCCCGAGCGGGAGGGCCTACAATGAGCAGTTCTTC. Protein: CASSPSGRAYNEQFF.

This chain connects TRBV6-5 to TRBJ2-7, with 12 bases lining up with TRBD2. CDR1 MNHEY and CDR2 SVGAGI come from the germline V gene. V lost 6 bases to trimming and J lost 2 bases; unmatched junction nucleotides: 8. The CDR3 covers 16 residues. Here the CDR3 DNA reads TGTGCCAGCAGAGTTATGAGGACTAGCGGGGCCTACGAGCAGTACTTC. This translates into CASRVMRTSGAYEQYF.

A few counts support this clonotype. This chain uses TRBV4-3 with TRBJ1-6; D not resolved. Deletions cut 0 bases from V and 1 base from J, with 7 bases between. The CDR3 loop spans 16 amino acids. Germline V gives CDR1 LGHNA, CDR2 YSLEER. In DNA, the CDR3 is TGCGCCAGCAGCCAAGAGGTCGGATCCTATAATTCACCCCTCCACTTT. It translates to CASSQEVGSYNSPLHF.

This clonotype has a handful of counts. The CDR3 region is CAIKRGGTANEKLFF. DNA for the CDR3: TGTGCCATCAAAAGGGGGGGTACGGCGAATGAAAAACTGTTTTTT. The V call is TRBV10-3, the J call TRBJ1-4; possibly TRBD1 for D (6 bases). This CDR3 contains 15 residues. V dropped 7 bases and J dropped 5 bases, with 17 bases sitting between them. Germline-derived CDR1 and CDR2 are ENHRY and SYGVKD.

J is TRBJ1-4 and V is TRBV28, with a weak D call TRBD1 (6 bases). The V gene's germline CDR1 is MDHEN and CDR2 SYDVKM. The CDR3 extends over 16 amino acids. V was cut by 3 bases and J by 7 bases, with 18 bases left in between. The DNA of the CDR3 is TGTGCCAGCAGTTTTAGTTCGGGGGCCGGACGTGAAAAACTGTTTTTT. Residues: CASSFSSGAGREKLFF. The whole variable domain, filled in from reference TRBV28 and TRBJ1-4, reads DVKVTQSSRYLVKRTGEKVFLECVQDMDHENMFWYRQDPGLGLRLIYFSYDVKMKEKGDIPEGYSVSREKKERFSLILESASTNQTSMYLCASSFSSGAGREKLFFGSGTQLSVL.